What follows is one T cell receptor beta chain and its context. Its antigen remains undetermined. Base quality data are lacking; no much larger clone is found one base away. This specimen's treatment or condition label, interpreted: in vitro stimulation with specific CMV peptide epitopes to enrich CMV-specific T cells. The source of the sample is a study of T cell repertoires in cytomegalovirus infection (dated by TCRdb to the late 2010s). In the study overall: Alongside well-studied HLA-B-restricted epitopes, the peptide stimulations were aimed at recently identified HLA-C-restricted CMV epitopes, whose presentation resists viral immunomodulation. Because public TCR beta signatures pointed to carriage of CMV infection together with the matching HLA type, the HLA type of each donor mattered for the analysis. The paper as a whole reports these results and caveats: The ex vivo response was dominated by HLA-C-restricted CMV-specific TCR beta clonotypes, which also provided the single most frequent clonotype in two of eight donors. Carriers of CMV infection plus the relevant HLA type were discriminated by the cumulative frequency of public TCR beta family members in the study cohort and in an independent roughly 320-donor cohort.

Sequencing took place on an Illumina HiSeq 1500. TCRdb's own reprocessing of the public reads used fastp at Q25 and MiXCR and kept productive beta chains. Rows with one shared CDR3 protein collapse into an entry with the most common genes and DNA. Counted in this sample were about 900,000 distinct CDR3 sequences; 30% to 40% of them appeared once. The ten largest make up over 10% of the sample. Between the V and J ends, shortened by 11 bases and 7 bases respectively, the junction contains 20 bases. Counted from cysteine to phenylalanine, this CDR3 has 13 amino acids. The entry retains the CDR3 DNA only, 39 bases that are in frame from base 1.

The receptor chain draws on TRBV12-3 or TRBV12-4 and TRBJ2-5, with no reliable assignment of the D segment. This specimen consisted of cultured CD8+ T cells from PBMCs, obtained from culture after CMV antigen stimulation. This clonotype was sampled from a human donor in good health (CMV status not recorded). Some clones in this sample may be carry-over from other donors' samples. The DNA sequence is TGTGCCTCCGCAGAGAACCCCTCCAGGACCCAGTACTTC. Its protein reads: CASAENPSRTQYF.